This T cell receptor (beta chain) was profiled in a study of blood T cell repertoires in COVID-19 (dated by TCRdb to 2018 to 2020). In the study overall: The collaborator samples originated in the United States, Italy and Spain and spanned the acute and convalescent phases of COVID-19. The repertoires were released in a freely available public database meant as a resource for research on the immune response to SARS-CoV-2. The prospective study material was composed of cDNA or gDNA derived from T cells, B-cell-depleted T cells, or PBMCs. Where available, HLA class I and class II types were taken from metadata supplied by the sample provider and were not determined by assay-based typing. Nearly every sample came with metadata listing a de-identified subject ID, COVID-19 status, age in years and sex. Deeply sampled blood TCRbeta repertoires from subjects exposed to, actively infected with, or recovered from COVID-19 were included in the dataset. Samples came from the ongoing ImmuneRACE study (first 160 participants) plus 1,254 subjects from 6 global collaborators.

TCRbeta CDR3 regions were amplified from genomic DNA using the immunoSEQ Assay, a bias-controlled multiplex PCR. Per the original workflow: The number of nucleated cells in each sample was estimated by amplification of reference gene primers within the assay. To quantify the absolute abundance of each unique TCRbeta CDR3 rearrangement, sequence reads were collapsed and filtered. Productive Simpson clonality was computed per sample as the square root of Simpson's diversity index over productive rearrangements. Here the immuneACCESS table is served through TCRdb, limited to in-frame sequences with V and J called. Missing clones are a known gap in these copies; in checked studies unresolved V genes cover under half, and the rest lacks a known reason. The V and J calls and the clone size are those of that table, but D and trimming were determined from the DNA. Across this sample there are 110,000 or so clones, with 88% seen only once. Jointly, the top ten make up around 8.4% of the sample.

Looking up the germline V gene yields CDR1 MDHEN and CDR2 SYDVKM. V is cut back by 7 bases and J by 4 bases, with 8 bases in the junction unmatched. The CDR3 runs 14 amino acids, cysteine and phenylalanine included. Left in the record is the CDR3 DNA by itself, 42 bases read in frame from the first base. About this clone itself: It lacks a known antigen. No base-level quality is on record; no much larger clone is a single base apart.

Another Seattle source contributed samples from volunteer blood donors who had recovered from COVID-19. Whole blood was collected in K2EDTA tubes by collaborating institutions according to the institutions' own protocols. Collaborator samples were shipped for TCRbeta analysis as frozen whole blood, isolated PBMCs, or DNA extracted from either sample type. The paper as a whole reports these results and caveats: Clinical and demographic metadata were provided uncurated, with the amount varying by source and participant.

Material: peripheral blood. The sequence was collected from a woman in her 70s who had recovered from COVID-19. The sequence joins TRBV28 to TRBJ1-2; 8 middle bases align to TRBD1. The sequenced DNA: TGTGCCAGCACCCTTAGGGGACAGGTCTATGGCTACACCTTC. This sequence encodes CASTLRGQVYGYTF.